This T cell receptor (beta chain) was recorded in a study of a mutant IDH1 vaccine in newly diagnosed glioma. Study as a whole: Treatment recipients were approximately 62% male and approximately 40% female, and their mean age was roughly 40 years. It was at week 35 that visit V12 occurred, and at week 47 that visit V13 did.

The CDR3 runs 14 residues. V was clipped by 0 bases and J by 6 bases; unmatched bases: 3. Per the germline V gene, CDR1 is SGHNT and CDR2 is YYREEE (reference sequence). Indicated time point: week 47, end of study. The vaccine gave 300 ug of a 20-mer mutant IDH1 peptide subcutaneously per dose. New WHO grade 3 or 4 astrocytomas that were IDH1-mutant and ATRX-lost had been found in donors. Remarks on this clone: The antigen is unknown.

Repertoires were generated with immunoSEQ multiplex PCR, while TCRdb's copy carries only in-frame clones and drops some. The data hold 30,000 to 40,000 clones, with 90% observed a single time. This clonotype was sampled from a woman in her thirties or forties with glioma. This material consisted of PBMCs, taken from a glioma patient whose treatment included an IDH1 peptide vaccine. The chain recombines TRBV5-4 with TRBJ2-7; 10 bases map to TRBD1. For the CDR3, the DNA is TGTGCCAGCAGCTTGGGGACAGGGGGTTTCGAGCAGTACTTC. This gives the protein CASSLGTGGFEQYF.